The T cell receptor (beta chain) described here comes from a study of multiple sclerosis patients with progressive multifocal leukoencephalopathy. Overall study results and limits: Most PML patients had lower entropy, suggesting less diverse TRB repertoires. PML-onset expanded TRB clones were detectable before and during natalizumab therapy.

The repertoire was sequenced with immunoSEQ multiplex PCR; TCRdb's copy has only in-frame clones and lacks some. The profile covers about 32,000 clones, with roughly 92% appearing a single time and about 1.9% taken by the ten largest. With respect to this clone: Its antigen remains unidentified.

Time point denoted: before natalizumab initiation. Every listed patient previously received interferon beta; all PML patients were women. The germline V gene encodes CDR1 MNHEY and CDR2 SMNVEV (reference sequence). V shed 4 bases, J shed 3 bases, and the junction held 5 bases outside the gene matches. The length of the CDR3 is 15 residues. This clonotype was obtained from a man under 40 with multiple sclerosis. Sequencing input: PBMCs. J is TRBJ1-5 and V is TRBV27; 8 bases are shared with TRBD1. For the CDR3, the DNA is TGTGCCAGCAGTTGGACAGGGTCGATCAATCAGCCCCAGCATTTT. This encodes CASSWTGSINQPQHF.